This is a list of T cell receptor beta chains from one sample in a study of shared clonotypes between healthy human individuals. The assay was immunoSEQ multiplex PCR, and TCRdb's table has in-frame clones only and misses some. In the table there are approximately 500,000 clones, 90% to 96% of which are singletons. Specimen: naive CD4+ T cells sorted from blood. The source is a woman under 40 in good health. Both conserved end residues are part of each CDR3. D genes are given only for firm matches. Size values are once, few and many counts, or a class for expanded clones, and some rows have none.

D gene,J gene,clone size,V gene,CDR3 protein,CDR3 DNA
TRBD1,TRBJ1-1,.,TRBV7-8,CASSSHRGLNTEAFF,TGTGCCAGCAGCTCCCACAGGGGGCTGAACACTGAAGCTTTCTTT
TRBD1,TRBJ2-7,.,TRBV2,CASSDPGRGPSYEQYF,TGTGCCAGCAGTGATCCTGGTAGGGGGCCCTCCTACGAGCAGTACTTC
.,TRBJ2-6,.,TRBV10-3,CAISVGTGANVLTF,TGTGCCATCAGTGTAGGGACTGGGGCCAACGTCCTGACTTTC
TRBD2,TRBJ2-6,.,TRBV5-1,CASSGGLAGGDSGANVLTF,TGCGCCAGCAGCGGCGGACTAGCGGGAGGGGACTCTGGGGCCAACGTCCTGACTTTC
TRBD2,TRBJ2-3,.,TRBV11-2,CASSRTAGASTDTQYF,TGTGCCAGCAGCCGAACAGCGGGAGCTAGCACAGATACGCAGTATTTT
TRBD2,TRBJ2-5,.,TRBV6-1,CASSEGSGRVLETQYF,TGTGCCAGCAGTGAAGGAAGCGGGAGGGTTCTAGAGACCCAGTACTTC
.,TRBJ2-7,once,TRBV18,CASSPTGARDEQYF,TGTGCCAGCTCACCTACGGGAGCCCGCGACGAGCAGTACTTC
TRBD2,TRBJ2-7,.,TRBV2,CASSEGLAGNEQYF,TGTGCCAGCAGTGAAGGGCTAGCGGGAAACGAGCAGTACTTC
.,TRBJ2-1,.,TRBV19,CASSILGILSYNEQFF,TGTGCCAGTAGTATTTTGGGGATATTGTCCTACAATGAACAGTTCTTC
TRBD2,TRBJ2-1,.,TRBV7-9,CASSPIGLAEDNEQFF,TGTGCCAGCAGCCCGATCGGGCTAGCGGAGGACAATGAGCAGTTCTTC
.,TRBJ2-1,.,TRBV7-3,CASSLNGLFNEQFF,TGTGCCAGCAGCCTTAACGGACTATTTAATGAGCAGTTCTTC
TRBD2,TRBJ2-2,.,TRBV12-5,CASGLVLLAGGIGELFF,TGTGCTAGTGGTTTGGTACTACTAGCGGGAGGGATCGGGGAGCTGTTTTTT
.,TRBJ1-4,.,TRBV15,CATSRRPSTNEKLFF,TGTGCCACCAGCCGGCGACCGTCAACTAATGAAAAACTGTTTTTT
TRBD2,TRBJ2-1,.,TRBV30,CAGGTSGNNEQFF,TGTGCCGGGGGGACTAGCGGAAACAATGAGCAGTTCTTC
.,TRBJ2-6,.,TRBV5-6,CASRRPSGANVLTF,TGTGCCAGCAGAAGGCCCTCTGGGGCCAACGTCCTGACTTTC
.,TRBJ2-7,.,TRBV15,CATSDRDEGYEQYF,TGTGCCACCAGCGACCGGGACGAAGGATACGAGCAGTACTTC
TRBD1,TRBJ1-3,.,TRBV5-5,CASSTRTGPLGNTIYF,TGTGCCAGCAGCACAAGGACAGGACCGCTAGGAAACACCATATATTTT
TRBD1,TRBJ1-4,.,TRBV7-9,CASSLATGGGEKLFF,TGTGCCAGCAGCTTAGCGACAGGGGGTGGTGAAAAACTGTTTTTT
.,TRBJ2-7,.,TRBV11-2,CASSLDLNYSYEQYF,TGTGCCAGCAGCTTAGACCTCAACTACTCCTACGAGCAGTACTTC
.,TRBJ1-2,.,TRBV28,CASNKGGDYYGYTF,TGTGCCAGCAACAAAGGGGGGGACTACTATGGCTACACCTTC
.,TRBJ1-5,.,TRBV27,CASSLSPPPNGNQPQHF,TGTGCCAGCAGTTTATCACCTCCACCCAACGGCAATCAGCCCCAGCATTTT
TRBD2,TRBJ2-3,once,TRBV5-4,CASTLWSMTSGTDTQYF,TGTGCCAGCACCCTTTGGAGTATGACTAGCGGGACAGATACGCAGTATTTT
.,TRBJ2-1,.,TRBV18,CASSPLADSYNEQFF,TGTGCCAGCTCACCACTAGCGGACTCCTACAATGAGCAGTTCTTC
TRBD2,TRBJ2-3,.,TRBV7-9,CASSYPSDGLDNTDTQYF,TGTGCCAGCAGCTATCCTAGTGACGGACTAGATAATACAGATACGCAGTATTTT
TRBD2,TRBJ2-7,.,TRBV10-3,CAISESAGVAYEQYF,TGTGCCATCAGTGAGTCTGCGGGAGTGGCCTACGAGCAGTACTTC
.,TRBJ2-7,.,TRBV6-6,CASKGAGGLYEQYF,TGTGCCAGCAAGGGGGCAGGGGGGCTTTACGAGCAGTACTTC
.,TRBJ1-1,.,TRBV10-2,CASSGPAGINTEAFF,TGCGCCAGCAGTGGCCCCGCAGGGATAAACACTGAAGCTTTCTTT
TRBD1,TRBJ2-7,.,TRBV2,CASSAQQGMVEQYF,TGTGCCAGCAGTGCACAACAGGGGATGGTCGAGCAGTACTTC
.,TRBJ2-7,.,TRBV28,CASSLKGGEQYF,TGTGCCAGCAGCCTAAAGGGAGGCGAGCAGTACTTC
TRBD1,TRBJ1-5,.,TRBV7-6,CASSLVGGPDSNQPQHF,TGTGCCAGCAGCTTAGTAGGGGGCCCGGATAGCAATCAGCCCCAGCATTTT
TRBD2,TRBJ2-7,.,TRBV7-2,CASSSVGASGSRYEQYF,TGTGCCAGCAGCTCAGTGGGCGCTAGCGGGAGCCGATACGAGCAGTACTTC
.,TRBJ2-3,.,TRBV9,CASSSGIATSTDTQYF,TGTGCCAGCAGTTCCGGAATAGCGACTAGCACAGATACGCAGTATTTT
.,TRBJ2-1,.,TRBV7-8,CASSQRAGSSYNEQFF,TGTGCCAGCAGCCAAAGGGCGGGGAGCTCCTACAATGAGCAGTTCTTC
.,TRBJ2-7,.,TRBV5-8,CASSRRVGFYEQYF,TGTGCCAGCAGCCGGCGGGTGGGATTCTACGAGCAGTACTTC
.,TRBJ1-5,.,TRBV10-3,CAISRGGENQPQHF,TGTGCCATCAGTAGGGGCGGGGAGAATCAGCCCCAGCATTTT
.,TRBJ2-2,.,TRBV6-1,CASSEADLVGELFF,TGTGCCAGCAGTGAAGCGGACTTGGTCGGGGAGCTGTTTTTT
.,TRBJ2-7,.,TRBV4-1,CASRQRSGSEGSYEQYF,TGCGCCAGCAGACAAAGGAGTGGGTCTGAAGGGAGCTACGAGCAGTACTTC
.,TRBJ1-6,.,TRBV9,CASSVRQENSPLHF,TGTGCCAGCAGCGTACGACAGGAAAATTCACCCCTCCACTTT
TRBD2,TRBJ2-1,.,TRBV9,CASSAQGLAGVDEQFF,TGTGCCAGCAGCGCGCAAGGACTAGCGGGAGTCGATGAGCAGTTCTTC
TRBD1,TRBJ2-2,.,TRBV4-1,CASSKTGPNTGELFF,TGCGCCAGCAGCAAGACAGGGCCGAACACCGGGGAGCTGTTTTTT
.,TRBJ2-7,.,TRBV27,CASRYRNSLSYEQYF,TGTGCCAGCAGATACAGGAACTCCCTCTCCTACGAGCAGTACTTC
TRBD1,TRBJ2-5,.,TRBV19,CASSRGQNQETQYF,TGTGCCAGTAGTAGGGGACAGAACCAAGAGACCCAGTACTTC
TRBD2,TRBJ2-1,.,TRBV29-1,CSVDGSGTTYNEQFF,TGCAGCGTTGATGGAAGCGGGACGACCTACAATGAGCAGTTCTTC
.,TRBJ1-6,.,TRBV11-2,CASSLDRRGYNSPLHF,TGTGCCAGCAGCTTAGACAGAAGAGGGTATAATTCACCCCTCCACTTT
.,TRBJ2-3,.,TRBV18,CASSPPYGASDHRTDTQYF,TGTGCCAGCTCACCACCCTACGGGGCTAGCGACCACCGCACAGATACGCAGTATTTT
TRBD2,TRBJ2-1,.,TRBV10-3,CAISTQPGTSGNNEQFF,TGTGCCATCAGTACCCAACCCGGGACTAGCGGGAACAATGAGCAGTTCTTC
TRBD2,TRBJ2-5,.,TRBV5-1,CASSSLAGAQETQYF,TGCGCCAGCAGCTCACTAGCGGGAGCCCAAGAGACCCAGTACTTC
.,TRBJ2-7,.,TRBV5-8,CASSNRDTHYEQYF,TGTGCCAGCAGCAACCGGGACACCCACTACGAGCAGTACTTC
TRBD1,TRBJ1-4,.,TRBV5-1,CASSAGTVNEKLFF,TGCGCCAGCAGCGCCGGGACAGTTAATGAAAAACTGTTTTTT
TRBD1,TRBJ2-7,.,TRBV19,CASSIRQGHHEQYF,TGTGCCAGTAGTATCCGACAGGGCCACCACGAGCAGTACTTC
TRBD2,TRBJ2-7,once,TRBV18,CASSGTSGAYEQYF,TGTGCCAGCTCAGGGACTAGCGGGGCCTACGAGCAGTACTTC
TRBD2,TRBJ2-7,.,TRBV7-8,CASSPRLAAYEQYF,TGTGCCAGCAGCCCTCGACTAGCTGCCTACGAGCAGTACTTC
.,TRBJ1-1,once,TRBV14,CASSLQGTEAFF,TGTGCCAGCAGCCTACAGGGCACTGAAGCTTTCTTT
.,TRBJ2-7,once,TRBV30,CAWSFSAGEQYF,TGTGCCTGGAGTTTTAGCGCTGGCGAGCAGTACTTC